What follows are 10 T cell receptor beta chains derived from one specimen sequenced in a study of cytomegalovirus exposure and HLA in healthy donors. The protocol was immunoSEQ multiplex PCR, while the TCRdb copy is restricted to in-frame clones and leaves out a portion. The repertoire has about 160,000 clones, approximately 87% of them found once; the top ten carry 4.5% to 7%. The sequenced sample consisted of PBMCs. These receptors all stem from a woman aged 25 to 45 in good health and CMV-seronegative.

CDR3 sequence reads: CASSLLVSGRVRTDTQYF. The CDR3 nucleotides read TGTGCCAGCAGTTTACTCGTTAGCGGGAGGGTAAGGACAGATACGCAGTATTTT. The V call is TRBV27, the J call TRBJ2-3; 11 nucleotides agree with TRBD2. Looked up from germline, CDR1 is MNHEY and CDR2 is SMNVEV (reference sequence). The CDR3 sequence is 18 residues long. The V gene end was trimmed by 2 bases and the J gene end by 3 bases; junction bases not matched to a gene: 10.

The V gene is TRBV27, the J gene TRBJ2-2; D remains unclear. Deletions cut 3 bases from V and 1 base from J, with 6 bases between. There are 14 residues in the CDR3. In germline, CDR1 is MNHEY, CDR2 SMNVEV (reference sequence). This CDR3 is CASSFFWNTGELFF. In DNA, the CDR3 is TGTGCCAGCAGTTTTTTTTGGAACACCGGGGAGCTGTTTTTT.

V gene TRBV6-5 combines with J gene TRBJ2-3; TRBD2 might be the D (6 bases). The CDR3 is 15 residues long. The V end was cut by 3 bases, the J end by 4 bases, with 14 bases between. Germline V CDR1 and CDR2: MNHEY, SVGAGI. The CDR3 reads CASSYLQEGADTQYF. DNA of the CDR3: TGTGCCAGCAGTTATCTCCAGGAGGGCGCAGATACGCAGTATTTT.

In its sample, this clone was seen a few times. In the same sample, other DNA sequences code for this CDR3. The chain has TRBV18 and TRBJ2-5, with D uncertain. This CDR3 has 12 residues. V lost 3 bases to trimming and J lost 0 bases, with 2 bases between them. Germline V gene sequence: CDR1 KGHSH, CDR2 LQKENI. CDR3: CASSPYQETQYF. CDR3 nucleotide sequence: TGTGCCAGCTCACCCTACCAAGAGACCCAGTACTTC.

The chain has TRBV9 and TRBJ2-2, with 8 bases lining up with TRBD1. The CDR3 runs 15 residues. Germline values: CDR1 SGDLS, CDR2 YYNGEE. Trimming cost V 0 bases and J 8 bases; bases outside gene matches: 6. The CDR3 here is CASSVVSGGEGELFF. CDR3 DNA sequence: TGTGCCAGCAGCGTAGTGTCAGGGGGCGAGGGGGAGCTGTTTTTT.

Only one count was recorded for this clone. The gene calls are TRBV5-4 and TRBJ1-1; weak D call: TRBD1 (6 bases). CDR1 SGHNT and CDR2 YYREEE come from the germline V gene (reference sequence). V lost 4 bases to trimming and J lost 3 bases, with 19 bases between them. The length of the CDR3 is 16 residues. CDR3 nucleotide sequence: TGTGCCAGCAGCCCCCGGGGGGGGGCGAGGGACACTGAAGCTTTCTTT. Amino acids: CASSPRGGARDTEAFF.

This sequence joins TRBV2 and TRBJ1-4, with TRBD1 as a possible D gene (5 bases). The V end was cut by 7 bases, the J end by 3 bases, with 18 bases between. The germline gives CDR1 SNHLY, CDR2 FYNNEI. The CDR3 runs to 16 residues. The CDR3 coding sequence is TGTGCCAGCACGATAGTCGGGGGAGCATCTAATGAAAAACTGTTTTTT. Protein product: CASTIVGGASNEKLFF.

V gene TRBV4-1 combines with J gene TRBJ2-3; D is perhaps TRBD2 (7 bases). The ends were cut back, 2 bases at V and 3 bases at J, with 12 bases in the middle. The CDR3 runs 15 residues. Germline V CDR1 and CDR2: MGHRA, YSYEKL. The CDR3 DNA follows: TGCGCCAGCAGCCAAACGGGGGGCGGGACAGATACGCAGTATTTT. This encodes CASSQTGGGTDTQYF.

The J gene is TRBJ2-7, the V gene TRBV5-1; possibly TRBD2 for D (5 bases). With 0 bases removed from V and 3 bases from J, the gap between germline ends came to 10 bases. CDR1 SGHRS and CDR2 YFSETQ come from the germline V gene. CDR3 length: 14 amino acids. The CDR3 sequence is CASSLVGVRYEQYF. CDR3 DNA: TGCGCCAGCAGCTTGGTGGGAGTCCGCTACGAGCAGTACTTC.

The rearrangement joins TRBV27 to TRBJ1-5; D is possibly TRBD1 (5 bases). The germline gives CDR1 MNHEY, CDR2 SMNVEV (reference sequence). Trimming shortened V by 4 bases and J by 3 bases, and 19 bases separated the two germline ends. CDR3 length: 17 residues. For the CDR3, the DNA is TGTGCCAGCAGTTCGTATACGGGCCGGGGGACCAATCAGCCCCAGCATTTT. It specifies CASSSYTGRGTNQPQHF.